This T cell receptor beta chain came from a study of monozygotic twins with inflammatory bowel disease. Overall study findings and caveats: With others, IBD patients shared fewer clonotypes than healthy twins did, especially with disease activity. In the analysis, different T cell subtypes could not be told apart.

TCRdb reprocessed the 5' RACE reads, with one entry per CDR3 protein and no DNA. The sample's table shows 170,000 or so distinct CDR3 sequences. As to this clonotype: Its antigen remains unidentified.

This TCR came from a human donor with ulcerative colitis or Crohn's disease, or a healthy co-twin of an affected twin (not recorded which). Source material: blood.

The CDR3 loop reads CASSESPGSYEQYF. This chain joins TRBV6-1 and TRBJ2-7; TCRdb names TRBD2, which stays unverified in the absence of DNA. CDR3 length: 14 residues. CDR1 and CDR2 (germline): MNHNS, SASEGT.